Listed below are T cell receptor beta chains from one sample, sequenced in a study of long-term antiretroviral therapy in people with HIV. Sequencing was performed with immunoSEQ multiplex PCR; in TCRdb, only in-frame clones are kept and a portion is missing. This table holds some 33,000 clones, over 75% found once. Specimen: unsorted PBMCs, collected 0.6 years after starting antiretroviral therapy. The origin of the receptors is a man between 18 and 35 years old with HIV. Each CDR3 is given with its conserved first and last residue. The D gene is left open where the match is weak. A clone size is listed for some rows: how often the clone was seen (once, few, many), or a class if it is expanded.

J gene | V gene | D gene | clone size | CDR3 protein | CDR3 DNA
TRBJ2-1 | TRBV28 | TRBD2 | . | CASRTGLAGLYNEQFF | TGTGCCAGCAGAACAGGACTAGCGGGCCTCTACAATGAGCAGTTCTTC
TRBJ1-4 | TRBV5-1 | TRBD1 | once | CASSLGQGYNEKLFF | TGCGCCAGCAGCTTGGGACAGGGTTATAATGAAAAACTGTTTTTT
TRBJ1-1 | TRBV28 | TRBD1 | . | CASSPATGSITEAFF | TGTGCCAGCAGTCCCGCGACAGGGTCAATCACTGAAGCTTTCTTT
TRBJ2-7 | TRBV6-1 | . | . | CASSERANEQYF | TGTGCCAGCAGTGAACGGGCCAACGAGCAGTACTTC
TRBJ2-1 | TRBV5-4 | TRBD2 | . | CASSPSSSLAAYGEQFF | TGTGCCAGCAGCCCCAGCTCATCTCTAGCGGCGTATGGAGAGCAGTTCTTC
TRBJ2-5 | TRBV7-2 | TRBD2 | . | CASTLGLALQETQYF | TGTGCCAGCACCCTGGGACTAGCCCTTCAAGAGACCCAGTACTTC
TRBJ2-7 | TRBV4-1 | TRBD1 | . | CASSQDLGTVGAYEQYF | TGCGCCAGCAGCCAAGATTTGGGGACAGTTGGAGCCTACGAGCAGTACTTC
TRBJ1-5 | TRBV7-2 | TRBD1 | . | CASSPGQGGGPQHF | TGTGCCAGCAGCCCCGGACAGGGGGGCGGGCCCCAGCATTTT
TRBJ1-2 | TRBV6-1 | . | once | CASSEARGLNGGYTF | TGTGCCAGCAGTGAAGCGCGGGGGCTAAATGGAGGCTACACCTTC
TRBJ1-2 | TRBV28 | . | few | CASSNYGYTF | TGTGCCAGCAGTAACTATGGCTACACCTTC
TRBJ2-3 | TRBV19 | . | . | CASSIGRADTQYF | TGTGCCAGTAGTATTGGCCGCGCAGATACGCAGTATTTT
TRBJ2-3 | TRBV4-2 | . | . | CASSPITRPSTDTQYF | TGTGCCAGCAGCCCAATAACGCGCCCCTCCACAGATACGCAGTATTTT
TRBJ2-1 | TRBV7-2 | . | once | CASSLAGSTRGSYNEQFF | TGTGCCAGCAGCTTAGCTGGCTCCACCCGAGGCTCCTACAATGAGCAGTTCTTC
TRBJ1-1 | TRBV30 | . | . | CAWRRVLNTEAFF | TGTGCCTGGAGGAGAGTGTTGAACACTGAAGCTTTCTTT
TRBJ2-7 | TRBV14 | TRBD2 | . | CASSPGTRVEQYF | TGTGCCAGCAGCCCCGGGACTAGAGTCGAGCAGTACTTC
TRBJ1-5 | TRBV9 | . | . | CASSVGTDVRNQPQHF | TGTGCCAGCAGCGTAGGGACTGATGTACGCAATCAGCCCCAGCATTTT
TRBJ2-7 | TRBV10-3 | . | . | CAIMGESYEQYF | TGTGCCATCATGGGAGAGAGCTACGAGCAGTACTTC
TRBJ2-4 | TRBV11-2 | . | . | CASSLGVAKNIQYF | TGTGCCAGCAGCTTAGGGGTGGCCAAAAACATTCAGTACTTC
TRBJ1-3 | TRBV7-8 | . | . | CASSSQSGNTIYF | TGTGCCAGCAGCTCCCAATCTGGAAACACCATATATTTT
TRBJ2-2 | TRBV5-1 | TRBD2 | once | CASSRTGTSGNANTGELFF | TGCGCCAGCAGCAGAACCGGGACTAGCGGAAACGCGAACACCGGGGAGCTGTTTTTT
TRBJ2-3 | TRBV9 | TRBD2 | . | CASSVVAAGGPQDTQYF | TGTGCCAGCAGCGTGGTGGCGGCGGGAGGGCCCCAAGATACGCAGTATTTT
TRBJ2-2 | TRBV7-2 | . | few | CASSLMSLNTGELFF | TGTGCCAGCAGCTTGATGTCCCTGAACACCGGGGAGCTGTTTTTT
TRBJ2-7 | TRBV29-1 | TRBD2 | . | CSVNPSGSNEQYF | TGCAGCGTTAACCCTAGCGGGAGTAACGAGCAGTACTTC
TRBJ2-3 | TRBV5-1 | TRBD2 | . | CASSSGTSSDTQYF | TGCGCCAGCAGCTCGGGGACTAGCTCAGATACGCAGTATTTT
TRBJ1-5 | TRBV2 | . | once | CASQVEGQGNQPQHF | TGTGCCAGTCAAGTGGAGGGGCAAGGGAATCAGCCCCAGCATTTT
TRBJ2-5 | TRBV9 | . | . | CASSVGPNNGETQYF | TGTGCCAGCAGCGTAGGGCCAAACAATGGGGAGACCCAGTACTTC
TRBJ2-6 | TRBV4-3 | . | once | CASSHGDTASGANVLTF | TGCGCCAGCAGCCACGGGGACACCGCCTCTGGGGCCAACGTCCTGACTTTC
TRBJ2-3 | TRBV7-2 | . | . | CASSFALAADTQYF | TGTGCCAGCAGCTTTGCGCTAGCTGCAGATACGCAGTATTTT
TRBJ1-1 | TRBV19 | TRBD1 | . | CASSTGEGTEAFF | TGTGCCAGCTCGACAGGGGAAGGGACTGAAGCTTTCTTT
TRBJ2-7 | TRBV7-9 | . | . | CASSLDLSAVSYEQYF | TGTGCCAGCAGCTTAGACCTGTCCGCCGTCTCCTACGAGCAGTACTTC
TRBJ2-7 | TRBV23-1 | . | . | CASSQKAGHYEQYF | TGCGCCAGCAGTCAAAAGGCCGGCCACTACGAGCAGTACTTC
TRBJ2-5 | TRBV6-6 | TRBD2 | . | CAVRLAGGKETQYF | TGTGCCGTTAGACTAGCGGGAGGGAAAGAGACCCAGTACTTC
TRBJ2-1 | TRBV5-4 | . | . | CASSLDGRSSSNEQFF | TGTGCCAGCAGCTTGGACGGAAGGAGTTCCAGCAATGAGCAGTTCTTC
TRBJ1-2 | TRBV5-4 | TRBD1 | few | CASSAGTGGAVKDGYTF | TGTGCCAGCAGCGCCGGGACAGGGGGCGCGGTGAAAGATGGCTACACCTTC
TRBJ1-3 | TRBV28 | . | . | CASSSPGSLLDTIYF | TGTGCCAGCAGTTCCCCCGGGTCCCTTCTAGACACCATATATTTT
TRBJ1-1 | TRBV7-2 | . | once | CASRFRGGVGNTEAFF | TGTGCCAGCAGGTTTAGGGGCGGTGTGGGGAACACTGAAGCTTTCTTT
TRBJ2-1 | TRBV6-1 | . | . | CASSAQGSYNEQFF | TGTGCCAGCAGCGCCCAGGGTTCCTACAATGAGCAGTTCTTC